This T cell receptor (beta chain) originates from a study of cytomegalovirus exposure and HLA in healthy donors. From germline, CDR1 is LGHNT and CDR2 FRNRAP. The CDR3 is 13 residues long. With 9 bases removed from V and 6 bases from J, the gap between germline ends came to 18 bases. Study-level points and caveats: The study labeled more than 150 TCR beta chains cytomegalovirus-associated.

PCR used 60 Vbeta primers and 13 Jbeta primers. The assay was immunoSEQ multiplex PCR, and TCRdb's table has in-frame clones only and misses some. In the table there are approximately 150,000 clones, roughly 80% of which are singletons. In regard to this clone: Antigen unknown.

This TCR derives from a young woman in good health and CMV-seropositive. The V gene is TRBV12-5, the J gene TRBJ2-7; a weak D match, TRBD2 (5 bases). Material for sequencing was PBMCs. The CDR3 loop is CASLVRIRGEQYF. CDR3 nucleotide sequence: TGTGCTAGCCTCGTACGGATCCGGGGCGAGCAGTACTTC.